This T cell receptor beta chain originates from a study of blood T cells in healthy people across ages (dated by TCRdb to between 2015 and 2016). Looking at the study overall: Template switching captured roughly one uniquely barcoded TCR beta cDNA molecule per two T cells in model experiments. To track age-related changes in TCR beta repertoire diversity, the study relied on deep sequencing normalized with unique cDNA molecular identifiers. The donors were divided into four age groups: young (average around 17 years), middle-aged (about 41), aged (approximately 62) and long-lived (more than 75). Donors of different ages were randomly distributed across sequencing lanes to avoid experimental bias. Two additional independent replicas of 1 million unique cDNA reads from the same blood draw were analyzed for two donors (one aged 18 to 30 and one aged 80 or older). On the study overall, not on this receptor specifically: Compared with the aged group, more naive CD4+ T cells, fewer expanded clones and increased TCR diversity were shown by the long-lived group, suggesting age selection. There was a strong correlation between observed TCR beta diversity and the percentage of naive T cells measured by flow cytometry. Observed TCR beta diversity per million T cells fell roughly linearly with age, and a significant reduction was already apparent by age around 40. Bulk unsorted PBMC profiling prevented conclusive comparison of naive and antigen-experienced compartments. The CMV infection status of donors was not known, potentially confounding age-related changes in expanded clonotypes. Estimates of total diversity from one million sequenced T cells were regarded as lower bounds and underestimates.

The 40 or so donors, aged about 6 to 100 years, were systemically healthy Caucasian individuals from Russia. Each donor gave about 9.2 milliliters of peripheral blood, drawn into EDTA-treated Vacutainer tubes. Ficoll-Paque density-gradient centrifugation was used to isolate PBMCs, with at least 7 million obtained per sample. Trizol reagent was used to extract total RNA from the PBMCs, yielding at least 6 micrograms per sample. For every donor, flow cytometry on a PBMC aliquot measured the percentage of naive CD45RAhigh/CD27high T cells. This clonotype was seen only a few times. There is no known antigen for this receptor. Base qualities were left out, and no much larger clone turns up one base away. Library method: 5' RACE. These reads were obtained on an Illumina HiSeq 2500. A second PCR of about 6 to 12 cycles was performed with a sample-barcoded 5' primer and a J-beta primer mix. A template-switch 5' adaptor carrying 12 random nucleotides introduced a unique molecular identifier onto each TCR beta cDNA molecule. Each sample yielded at least 2.5 million CDR3-containing paired-end reads. The Mint cDNA synthesis kit, primed by a TRBC-specific oligonucleotide, was used to synthesize first-strand cDNA from all RNA. Following uracil-DNA glycosylase treatment, a first 18-cycle PCR with universal primers M1SS and BC2_uni_R was performed on all cDNA. The published analysis was carried out like this. For normalization, 1 million high-quality reads were randomly selected from each sample, with every read carrying a distinct molecular identifier. Reads with shared molecular identifiers were discarded instead of being binned into consensus sequences. MiTCR, with a Q25 quality threshold and the strictest error-elimination algorithm, was used for CDR3 identification, clonotype clustering and error correction. A nonparametric unseen species model with Euler transformation was used to estimate lower-bound total TCR beta diversity. The public sequencing data were trimmed at Q25 with fastp and processed into clonotypes with MiXCR by TCRdb, which kept only in-frame beta chains. Each CDR3 protein appears once, grouped with its most common genes and DNA. V and J calls and clone size were set by TCRdb, not the authors. This sample lists roughly 930,000 distinct CDR3 sequences; approximately 49% were detected once. The ten largest clones capture about an eighth of the sample.

The CDR3 goes from the cysteine to the phenylalanine over 12 residues. Just the 36-base CDR3 DNA is kept, in frame starting at base 1. Sequences SGHTA (CDR1) and FQGNSA (CDR2) are obtained from the germline V gene. The V end loses 6 bases and the J end loses 3 bases, and a stretch of 5 bases separates them. The TCR comes from a man aged 25 to 40 in good health. Material for sequencing was blood. This receptor chain uses TRBV7-2 and TRBJ2-2; the D gene is unclear. The nucleotide sequence is given as TGTGCCAGCAGTTATTACACCGGGGAGCTGTTTTTT. This yields the protein CASSYYTGELFF.